A selection of T cell receptor beta chains follows, all from one sample in a study of radiotherapy plus CTLA-4 blockade in lung cancer. The method was immunoSEQ multiplex PCR; TCRdb's version includes in-frame clones alone and lacks a portion of them. The profile shows tens of thousands of clones, around four fifths of them singletons. The material sequenced was peripheral blood, taken from a patient treated with radiotherapy plus ipilimumab. Receptors were obtained from a human donor with non-small cell lung cancer who had stable disease on radiotherapy plus ipilimumab. Each CDR3 is given with its conserved first and last residue. A D gene is named only where the DNA matches it firmly. Not all rows give a size; the values are once, few, many and, for expanded clones, a class.

TRBV7-6	NA	TRBJ2-1	TRBD2	CASSRVAGAYNEQFF	TGTGCCAGCAGCAGGGTAGCGGGAGCCTACAATGAGCAGTTCTTC
TRBV7-8	once	TRBJ2-1	NA	CASSIGGGNEQFF	TGTGCCAGCAGCATAGGGGGTGGTAATGAGCAGTTCTTC
TRBV29-1	NA	TRBJ2-5	NA	CSVEGWGRGQETQYF	TGCAGCGTTGAAGGGTGGGGACGGGGACAAGAGACCCAGTACTTC
TRBV14	NA	TRBJ2-7	TRBD2	CASSQAGGTSYEQYF	TGTGCCAGCAGCCAAGCGGGGGGTACCTCCTACGAGCAGTACTTC
TRBV4-1	NA	TRBJ1-2	TRBD1	CASSQEGQGMNYGYTF	TGCGCCAGCAGCCAAGAGGGACAGGGAATGAACTATGGCTACACCTTC
TRBV29-1	NA	TRBJ2-3	TRBD1	CSGGQGLGTDTQYF	TGCAGCGGAGGACAGGGGCTAGGGACAGATACGCAGTATTTT
TRBV19	NA	TRBJ2-3	NA	CASSGTSIGADTQYF	TGTGCCAGTAGCGGGACCTCCATAGGGGCAGATACGCAGTATTTT
TRBV5-1	NA	TRBJ2-7	TRBD2	CASSPPGLAGAYEQYF	TGCGCCAGCAGCCCGCCGGGACTAGCGGGGGCCTACGAGCAGTACTTC
TRBV27	NA	TRBJ1-6	TRBD1	CASRAQGAGNSPLHF	TGTGCCAGCCGCGCGCAGGGGGCCGGTAATTCACCCCTCCACTTT
TRBV7-2	NA	TRBJ1-3	NA	CASSSDRVSGNTIYF	TGTGCCAGCAGCTCGGACCGCGTCTCTGGAAACACCATATATTTT
TRBV5-4	NA	TRBJ2-7	NA	CASSPTGYEQYF	TGTGCCAGCAGTCCTACAGGGTACGAGCAGTACTTC
TRBV15	NA	TRBJ1-5	NA	CATSGAGNQPQHF	TGTGCCACCAGTGGGGCAGGGAATCAGCCCCAGCATTTT
TRBV11-3	NA	TRBJ2-2	TRBD1	CASSSLRTGGNFNTGELFF	TGTGCCAGCAGCTCCCTCAGGACAGGGGGCAATTTCAACACCGGGGAGCTGTTTTTT
TRBV12-5	NA	TRBJ1-1	TRBD1	CASGLDETGGPEAFF	TGTGCTAGTGGCTTAGACGAGACAGGGGGACCTGAAGCTTTCTTT
TRBV27	NA	TRBJ2-1	TRBD2	CASSPTTSGVSYNEQFF	TGTGCCAGCAGTCCGACGACTAGCGGGGTATCCTACAATGAGCAGTTCTTC